This TCR beta chain was obtained from a study of T-cell memory formation after mild COVID-19. TCRdb re-called the 5' RACE reads with MiXCR, one entry per CDR3 protein. Among 200,000 to 250,000 distinct CDR3 sequences listed, 7.5% to 10% were seen once. Per the germline V gene, CDR1 is SNHLY and CDR2 is FYNNEI. V gave up 2 bases and J gave up 6 bases, with 8 bases separating them. The CDR3 spans 13 residues. J is TRBJ1-5 and V is TRBV2; D is unclear. The TCR was taken from a man aged 18-30 years who had mild COVID-19 (a few samples of this study predate the infection). Cell type and time point are not known. The sequencing sample was made of PBMCs or a T cell subset sorted from them (not recorded which). CDR3 sequence reads: CASSEYGSQPQHF. CDR3 coding DNA: TGTGCCAGCAGTGAATATGGGAGTCAGCCCCAGCATTTT.